Sequencing of this TCR beta chain was carried out in a study of read filtering for tumor transcriptome and immune sequencing. The V end was cut by 6 bases, the J end by 8 bases, with 13 bases between. CDR3 length: 13 amino acids. Molecular barcoded adaptors covering alpha/delta and beta/gamma chains were used on about 390 ng RNA. TCRdb reprocessed the reads with MiXCR, giving one entry per CDR3 protein. The repertoire holds some 120,000 distinct CDR3 sequences, with under 15% as singletons. This sequence joins TRBV12-3 or TRBV12-4 and TRBJ2-2, with D maybe TRBD2 (6 bases). The receptor's source is a donor aged 40 or older with multiple myeloma. The specimen sequenced was a population of CD138-negative cells sorted from bone marrow. The CDR3: CASRNGGFGELFF. The DNA of the CDR3 is TGTGCCAGCAGGAACGGGGGATTTGGGGAGCTGTTTTTT.